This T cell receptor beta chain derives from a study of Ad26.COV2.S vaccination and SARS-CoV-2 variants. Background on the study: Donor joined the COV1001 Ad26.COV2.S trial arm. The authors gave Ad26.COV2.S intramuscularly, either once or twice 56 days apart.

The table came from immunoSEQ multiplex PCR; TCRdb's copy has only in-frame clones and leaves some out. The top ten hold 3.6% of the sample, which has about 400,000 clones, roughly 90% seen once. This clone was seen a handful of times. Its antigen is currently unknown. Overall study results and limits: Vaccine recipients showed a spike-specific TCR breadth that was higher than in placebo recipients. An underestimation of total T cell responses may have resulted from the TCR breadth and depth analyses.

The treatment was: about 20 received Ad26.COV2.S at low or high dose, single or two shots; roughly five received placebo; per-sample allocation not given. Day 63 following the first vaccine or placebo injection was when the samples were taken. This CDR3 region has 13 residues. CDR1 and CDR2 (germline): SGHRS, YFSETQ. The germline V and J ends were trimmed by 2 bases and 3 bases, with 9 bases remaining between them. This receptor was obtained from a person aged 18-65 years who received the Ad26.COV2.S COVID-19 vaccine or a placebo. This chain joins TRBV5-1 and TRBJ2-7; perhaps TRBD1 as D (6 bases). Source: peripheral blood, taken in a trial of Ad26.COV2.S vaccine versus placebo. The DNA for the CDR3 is TGCGCCAGCAGCTTTTCAGGGGACTACGAGCAGTACTTC. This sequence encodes CASSFSGDYEQYF. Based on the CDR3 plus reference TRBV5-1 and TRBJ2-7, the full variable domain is KAGVTQTPRYLIKTRGQQVTLSCSPISGHRSVSWYQQTPGQGLQFLFEYFSETQRNKGNFPGRFSGRQFSNSRSEMNVSTLELGDSALYLCASSFSGDYEQYFGPGTRLTVT.